The next 25 T cell receptor beta chains were all read from a single sample in a study of T cells in Graves' hyperthyroidism and ophthalmopathy. Amplification of TCR beta CDR3 regions used RNA as the template. First-round RT-PCR targeting the TCR CDR3 was performed with the HTBI primer set. TCRdb reanalysed the multiplex PCR reads using MiXCR and keeps one entry per CDR3 protein. The repertoire has about 160,000 distinct CDR3 sequences, about a tenth of them found once; the top ten carry approximately 20%. The specimen was blood. These receptors originate from a woman aged 18-29 years with Graves' hyperthyroidism that later progressed to Graves' ophthalmopathy.

This clonotype was seen ten or more times. CDR3: CASRALSWGNQPQHF. CDR3 nucleotides: TGTGCCAGCAGAGCACTTAGCTGGGGCAATCAGCCCCAGCATTTT. This chain connects TRBV28 to TRBJ1-5; D is unresolved. The germline V gene encodes CDR1 MDHEN and CDR2 SYDVKM. V gave up 6 bases and J gave up 2 bases, with 14 bases separating them. There are 15 residues in the CDR3.

This clonotype was seen many times. This sequence joins TRBV20-1 and TRBJ2-3; the D gene is possibly TRBD2 (6 bases). From germline, CDR1 is DFQATT and CDR2 SNEGSKA (reference sequence). CDR3 length equals 15 residues. Deletions cut 0 bases from V and 0 bases from J, with 10 bases between. The CDR3 coding sequence is TGCAGTGCTAGAGATAGCGGAGTTAGCACAGATACGCAGTATTTT. This translates into CSARDSGVSTDTQYF.

This clonotype occurred many times. The rearrangement links TRBV12-3 or TRBV12-4 to TRBJ1-6; D is unclear. Trimming took off 6 bases at V and 10 bases at J, with 13 bases between the two ends. This CDR3 contains 13 residues. CDR3 residues: CASSPNRESPLHF. The CDR3 DNA reads as TGTGCCAGCAGCCCCAACAGAGAATCACCCCTCCACTTT.

At least ten counts were recorded for this clonotype. The rearrangement joins TRBV27 to TRBJ1-5, with TRBD1 matching 9 bases. This CDR3 comprises 14 residues. Germline-derived CDR1 and CDR2 are MNHEY and SMNVEV (reference sequence). Losses at the gene ends were 6 bases for V and 7 bases for J; bases not matched to a gene: 7. This CDR3 reads CASSRTGVGQPQHF. CDR3 nucleotides: TGTGCCAGCAGCAGGACAGGGGTTGGCCAGCCCCAGCATTTT.

The chain carries TRBV24-1 and TRBJ2-1, with 8 positions matching TRBD2. CDR1 and CDR2 (germline): KGHDR, SFDVKD. V trimming: 5 bases; J trimming: 8 bases; junction bases outside the gene matches: 13. There are 16 residues in the CDR3. CDR3 protein: CATSGPATSVGDEQFF. In DNA, the CDR3 is TGTGCCACCAGTGGCCCTGCGACTAGCGTTGGCGATGAGCAGTTCTTC.

The chain uses TRBV19 and TRBJ2-1; D is possibly TRBD1 or TRBD2 (6 bases each). CDR3 length equals 15 residues. Germline CDR1 is LNHDA and CDR2 is SQIVND (reference sequence). V dropped 1 base and J dropped 12 bases, with 19 bases sitting between them. CDR3 amino acids: CASSIAGVGEQGQFF. The CDR3 DNA follows: TGTGCCAGTAGTATAGCGGGAGTTGGGGAACAGGGGCAGTTCTTC.

This clonotype was counted ten times or more. The chain is built from TRBV12-3 or TRBV12-4 and TRBJ1-2; D remains ambiguous. Trimming removed 2 bases at V and 6 bases at J, with 10 bases between. The CDR3 sequence is 13 residues long. The chain's CDR3 is CASSLRPRDGYTF. Here the CDR3 DNA reads TGTGCCAGCAGTTTACGGCCGAGGGATGGCTACACCTTC.

J is TRBJ2-3 and V is TRBV5-4, with a weak D call TRBD1 (6 bases). This CDR3 is built from 15 residues. Germline V gene data show CDR1 as SGHNT and CDR2 as YYREEE (reference sequence). Trimming removed 3 bases from V and 5 bases from J, with 16 bases in between. The chain's CDR3 is CASSSPGVARDTQYF. CDR3 DNA sequence: TGTGCCAGCAGCTCCCCAGGGGTAGCGCGAGATACGCAGTATTTT.

The V call is TRBV5-5, the J call TRBJ1-1; a weak D match, TRBD1 (6 bases). Trimming took off 0 bases at V and 10 bases at J, with 16 bases between the two ends. This CDR3 is built from 14 residues. Germline loops: CDR1 SGHKS, CDR2 YYEKEE (reference sequence). CDR3 residues: CASSLETGIPGAFF. The CDR3 nucleotides read TGTGCCAGCAGCTTGGAAACAGGGATACCGGGAGCTTTCTTT.

Only a few counts were recorded for this clonotype. The chain couples TRBV6-1 to TRBJ1-6, with 8 bases lining up with TRBD1. Germline CDR1 and CDR2: MNHNS and SASEGT. Trimming took 8 bases from V and 10 from J; bases not matched to a gene: 10. The CDR3 runs to 14 residues. The CDR3 loop is CASQSAGQGSPLHF. The CDR3 DNA sequence: TGTGCCAGCCAGAGCGCTGGACAGGGATCACCCCTCCACTTT.

This clonotype was counted ten times or more. The chain employs TRBV30 and TRBJ2-7; no clear D gene. The germline V and J ends were trimmed by 1 base and 3 bases, with 10 bases remaining between them. Germline V gene sequence: CDR1 GTSNPN, CDR2 SVGIG (reference sequence). The CDR3 totals 13 residues. The CDR3 region is CAWSESAYYEQYF. CDR3 coding DNA: TGTGCCTGGAGTGAGAGCGCATACTACGAGCAGTACTTC.

In its sample, this clonotype was seen many times. This chain links TRBV2 with TRBJ2-7; D is perhaps TRBD1 or TRBD2 (5 bases each). Trimming stripped 8 bases from V and 0 bases from J, with 14 bases between. There are 14 residues in the CDR3. The germline V gene has CDR1 SNHLY and CDR2 FYNNEI. The CDR3 DNA sequence: TGTGCCAGCTCGACGGGACCCTACTCCTACGAGCAGTACTTC. It specifies CASSTGPYSYEQYF.

This chain joins TRBV27 and TRBJ1-5; TRBD1 aligns across 10 bases. V dropped 6 bases and J dropped 4; count of bases not matched to a gene: 6. The CDR3 consists of 15 residues. Per the germline V gene, CDR1 is MNHEY and CDR2 is SMNVEV (reference sequence). CDR3 loop: CASSRQGAPNQPQHF. Here the CDR3 DNA reads TGTGCCAGCAGCCGACAGGGGGCGCCAAATCAGCCCCAGCATTTT.

This clonotype was seen a few times. This chain uses TRBV4-2 with TRBJ2-2; D possibly corresponds to TRBD2 (6 bases). Germline CDR1 LGHNA, CDR2 YNFKEQ. Between the trimmed V and J ends, which lost 0 bases and 7 bases, there was a span of 18 bases. The CDR3 is 17 amino acids. CDR3 nucleotide sequence: TGTGCCAGCAGCCAAGAGCCGGAGGCGGGGATGTTCGGGGAGCTGTTTTTT. Its translation is CASSQEPEAGMFGELFF.

This clonotype was seen once. The rearrangement uses TRBV3-1 and TRBJ1-3, with a possible D match to TRBD1 (6 bases). Per germline, CDR1 LGHDT and CDR2 YNNKEL (reference sequence). The ends were cut back, 4 bases at V and 4 bases at J, with 17 bases in the middle. CDR3 length: 16 residues. The CDR3 loop reads CASSPRDKGLGNTIYF. CDR3 nucleotides: TGTGCCAGCAGCCCCCGGGACAAGGGGCTGGGAAACACCATATATTTT.

This clonotype was detected many times. This chain joins TRBV20-1 and TRBJ2-3, with D possibly matching TRBD2 (6 bases). This CDR3 spans 15 amino acids. The V and J ends lost 2 bases and 4 bases respectively, with 16 bases between them. The germline V gene encodes CDR1 DFQATT and CDR2 SNEGSKA (reference sequence). CDR3 DNA sequence: TGCAGTGCTAGAAGACTAGTAGCGGACTCAGATACGCAGTATTTT. Translation: CSARRLVADSDTQYF.

This clonotype was counted a few times. J is TRBJ2-7 and V is TRBV14; D possibly corresponds to TRBD1 (5 bases). The germline CDR1 and CDR2 sequences are SGHDN and FVKESK. V was trimmed by 2 bases and J by 5 bases, leaving 13 bases between them. The length of the CDR3 is 14 residues. The CDR3 nucleotides are TGTGCCAGCAGCCAAAATTGGGCAGGGCACGAGCAGTACTTC. It yields the protein CASSQNWAGHEQYF.

This clonotype turned up a few times. A read error may be the cause here, since a much bigger clone is one base away. The chain recombines TRBV30 with TRBJ2-5, with D perhaps TRBD1 (5 bases). CDR3 length equals 12 residues. In germline, CDR1 is GTSNPN, CDR2 SVGIG (reference sequence). The CDR3 nucleotides read TGTGCCTGGGCCAGGGTGGGCGAGACCCAGCACTTC. Translating gives CAWARVGETQHF.

This clonotype was recorded at least ten times. The J gene is TRBJ1-5, the V gene TRBV12-3 or TRBV12-4; no reliable D call. V gave up 5 bases and J gave up 6 bases, with 8 bases separating them. The CDR3 consists of 12 residues. As DNA, the CDR3 is TGTGCCAGCAGTGACTTAAGTCAGCCCCAGCATTTT. Encoded protein: CASSDLSQPQHF.

This clonotype was seen ten or more times. This chain links TRBV2 with TRBJ2-1, with D possibly called TRBD1 or TRBD2 (5 bases each). The V gene's germline CDR1 is SNHLY and CDR2 FYNNEI. The CDR3 runs 16 residues. Trimming removed 6 bases at V and 4 bases at J, with 19 bases between. This chain's CDR3 is CASSTDRSGVYNEQFF. The CDR3 coding sequence is TGTGCCAGCAGCACCGACAGATCCGGGGTGTACAATGAGCAGTTCTTC.

This clonotype was seen repeatedly, ten times or more. This chain joins TRBV28 and TRBJ1-2, with 12 bases identical to TRBD1. Germline CDR1 MDHEN, CDR2 SYDVKM. Trimming at V came to 3 bases and at J to 4 bases, leaving 9 bases not matched to a gene. The CDR3 sequence is 17 residues long. This CDR3 reads CASSFTGTGGASYGYTF. Written as DNA, the CDR3 is TGTGCCAGCAGTTTCACCGGGACAGGGGGCGCGAGCTATGGCTACACCTTC.

This clonotype has just a few counts. V gene TRBV20-1 combines with J gene TRBJ2-5; the D is unclear. The germline V and J ends were trimmed by 3 bases and 4 bases, with 12 bases remaining between them. Germline V gene lookup returns CDR1 DFQATT and CDR2 SNEGSKA (reference sequence). The CDR3 consists of 13 residues. DNA of the CDR3: TGCAGTGCTAGTAATGAGGTGGGAGAGACCCAGTACTTC. The encoded protein is CSASNEVGETQYF.

CDR3 in DNA: TGTGCCAGCAGCTTAGGCCGGGGGCTCGGATCAACTAATGAAAAACTGTTTTTT. Protein sequence: CASSLGRGLGSTNEKLFF. This chain links TRBV11-2 with TRBJ1-4; maybe TRBD1 (6 bases). Trimming removed 1 base from V and 0 bases from J, with 15 bases in between. Germline V gives CDR1 SGHAT, CDR2 FQNNGV. The CDR3 loop spans 18 amino acids.

This clonotype showed up just a few times. The V call is TRBV6-1, the J call TRBJ1-6; D gene ambiguous. Trimming took 10 bases from V and 0 from J, leaving 7 bases between them. The CDR3 is 13 amino acids. The germline V gene encodes CDR1 MNHNS and CDR2 SASEGT. CDR3 nucleotides: TGTGCCATTGAAAGCTCCTATAATTCACCCCTCCACTTT. Encoded protein: CAIESSYNSPLHF.

In this sample, this clonotype turned up a few times. One base away lies a much larger clone, so this may be a sequencing read error. V is TRBV19 and J is TRBJ2-5; 9 bases fit TRBD2. This CDR3 is 15 amino acids long. Germline CDR1 is LNHDA and CDR2 is SQIVND (reference sequence). The CDR3 loop reads CASGIGSGSWETQYF. CDR3 DNA: TGTGCCAGTGGTATCGGTAGCGGGAGTTGGGAGACCCAGTACTTC.